This T cell receptor beta chain appears in the sequencing data of a study of cytomegalovirus exposure and HLA in healthy donors. Study-wide points: One later analysis reportedly identified an Asian-associated ancestry cluster that showed fewer N-insertions than the roughly 720-donor mean. CMV serostatus was the sole immune exposure data available.

Germline CDR1 is SGHAT and CDR2 is FQNNGV. With 1 base removed from V and 0 bases from J, the gap between germline ends came to 6 bases. There are 14 residues in the CDR3. The primer mix had 60 Vbeta and 13 Jbeta primers. The method was immunoSEQ multiplex PCR; TCRdb's version includes in-frame clones alone and lacks a portion of them. The sample contains fewer than 200,000 clones, about four fifths of which appear only once. This clone was counted a single time. Its antigen is still unknown. The rearrangement joins TRBV11-2 to TRBJ1-1; D ambiguous. This receptor was obtained from a woman between 18 and 29 years old in good health and CMV-seropositive. Sequencing used PBMCs. This CDR3 is CASSLGRMNTEAFF. The CDR3 nucleotides read TGTGCCAGCAGCTTAGGGCGGATGAACACTGAAGCTTTCTTT. Together with reference TRBV11-2 and TRBJ1-1, the CDR3 gives the full variable domain: EAGVAQSPRYKIIEKRQSVAFWCNPISGHATLYWYQQILGQGPKLLIQFQNNGVVDDSQLPKDRFSAERLKGVDSTLKIQPAKLEDSAVYLCASSLGRMNTEAFFGQGTRLTVV.